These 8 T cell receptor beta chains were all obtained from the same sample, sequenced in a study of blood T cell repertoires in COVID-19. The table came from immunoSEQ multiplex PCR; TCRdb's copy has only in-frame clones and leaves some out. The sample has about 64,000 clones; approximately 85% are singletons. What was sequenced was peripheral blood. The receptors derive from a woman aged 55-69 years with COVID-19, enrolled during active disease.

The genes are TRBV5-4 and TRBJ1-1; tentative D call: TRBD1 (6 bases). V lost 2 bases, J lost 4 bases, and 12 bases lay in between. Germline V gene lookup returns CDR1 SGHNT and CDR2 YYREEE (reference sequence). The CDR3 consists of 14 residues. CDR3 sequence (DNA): TGTGCCAGCAGCTTCAACAGGGCTGCCACTGAAGCTTTCTTT. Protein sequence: CASSFNRAATEAFF.

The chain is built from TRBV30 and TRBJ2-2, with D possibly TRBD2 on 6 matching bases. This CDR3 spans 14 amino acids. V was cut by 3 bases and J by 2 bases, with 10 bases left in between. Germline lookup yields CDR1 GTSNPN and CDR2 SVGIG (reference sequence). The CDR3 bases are TGTGCCTGGAGGGGGACTTTTAACACCGGGGAGCTGTTTTTT. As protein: CAWRGTFNTGELFF.

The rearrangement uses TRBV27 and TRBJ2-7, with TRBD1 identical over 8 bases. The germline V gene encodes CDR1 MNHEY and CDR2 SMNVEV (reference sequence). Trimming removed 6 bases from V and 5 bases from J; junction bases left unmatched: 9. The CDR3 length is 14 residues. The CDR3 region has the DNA TGTGCCAGCAGATCGGACAGGGCTGCCCACGAGCAGTACTTC. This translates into CASRSDRAAHEQYF.

This CDR3 is CAWSPLGSPLHF. In nucleotides, the CDR3 is TGTGCCTGGAGTCCCCTAGGCTCACCCCTCCACTTT. This chain links TRBV30 with TRBJ1-6; D gene ambiguous. CDR3 length: 12 amino acids. The V end lost 2 bases, the J end lost 10 bases, and 9 bases lay between the germline ends. Germline CDR1 reads GTSNPN; CDR2 reads SVGIG (reference sequence). The entire variable domain, with the rest obtained from reference TRBV30 and TRBJ1-6, is as follows: SQTIHQWPATLVQPVGSPLSLECTVEGTSNPNLYWYRQAAGRGLQLLFYSVGIGQISSEVPQNLSASRPQDRQFILSSKKLLLSDSGFYLCAWSPLGSPLHFGNGTRLTVT.

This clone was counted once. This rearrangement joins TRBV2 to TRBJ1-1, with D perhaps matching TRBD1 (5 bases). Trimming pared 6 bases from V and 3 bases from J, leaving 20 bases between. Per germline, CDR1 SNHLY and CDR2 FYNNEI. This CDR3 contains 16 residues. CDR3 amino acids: CASRKIGGSWDTEAFF. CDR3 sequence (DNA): TGTGCCAGCAGAAAGATCGGGGGGTCGTGGGACACTGAAGCTTTCTTT.

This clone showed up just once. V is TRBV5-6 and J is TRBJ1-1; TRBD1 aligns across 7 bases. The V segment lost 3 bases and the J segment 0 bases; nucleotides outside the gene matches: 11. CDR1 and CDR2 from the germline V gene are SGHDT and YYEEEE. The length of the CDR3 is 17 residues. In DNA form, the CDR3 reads TGTGCCAGCAGCTCCCAGGGGGAATATGTTATGAACACTGAAGCTTTCTTT. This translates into CASSSQGEYVMNTEAFF.

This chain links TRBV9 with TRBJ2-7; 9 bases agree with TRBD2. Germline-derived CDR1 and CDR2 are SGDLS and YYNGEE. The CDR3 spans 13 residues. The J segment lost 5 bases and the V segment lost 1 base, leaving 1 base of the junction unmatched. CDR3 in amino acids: CASSVSGRNEQYF. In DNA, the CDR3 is TGTGCCAGCAGCGTAAGCGGGAGGAACGAGCAGTACTTC.

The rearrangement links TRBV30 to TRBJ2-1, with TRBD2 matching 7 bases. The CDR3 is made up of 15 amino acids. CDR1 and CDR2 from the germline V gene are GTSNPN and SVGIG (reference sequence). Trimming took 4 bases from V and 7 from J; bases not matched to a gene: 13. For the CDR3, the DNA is TGTGCCTGGACGCACGTCGCGGGAGAGCGGAATGAGCAGTTCTTC. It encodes CAWTHVAGERNEQFF.